The 27 T cell receptor beta chains reported below all come from one sample, sequenced in a study of control samples from healthy donors and cancer patients. The table came from immunoSEQ multiplex PCR; TCRdb's copy has only in-frame clones and leaves some out. The sample has 95,000 to 150,000 clones; 87% are singletons. Sequencing was performed on blood. The receptors shown here come from a man between 35 and 55 years old in good health.

The genes are TRBV30 and TRBJ1-2; no clear D. Trimming stripped 3 bases from V and 3 bases from J, with 17 bases between. Germline values: CDR1 GTSNPN, CDR2 SVGIG (reference sequence). The CDR3 is made up of 15 amino acids. The CDR3 here is CAWSSRTKSHYGYTF. CDR3 bases: TGTGCCTGGAGCTCCAGGACCAAATCCCACTATGGCTACACCTTC. The whole variable domain, remainder taken from reference TRBV30 and TRBJ1-2, is SQTIHQWPATLVQPVGSPLSLECTVEGTSNPNLYWYRQAAGRGLQLLFYSVGIGQISSEVPQNLSASRPQDRQFILSSKKLLLSDSGFYLCAWSSRTKSHYGYTFGSGTRLTVV.

This clone showed up many times. V gene TRBV10-2 combines with J gene TRBJ2-7; unclear D gene. Per the germline V gene, CDR1 is WSHSY and CDR2 is SAAADI. Trimming left V 4 bases short and J 5 bases short, with 21 bases between. The CDR3 length is 16 residues. The CDR3 spells CASSVQTRWNTNEQYF. CDR3 DNA: TGCGCCAGCAGTGTTCAAACCCGGTGGAATACCAACGAGCAGTACTTC.

V and J are TRBV5-6 and TRBJ1-1, with D hard to call. CDR3 length: 14 residues. V shed 0 bases and J shed 3 bases, with 9 bases lying between them. The germline CDR1 and CDR2 sequences are SGHDT and YYEEEE. CDR3: CASSLGGRDTEAFF. Here the CDR3 DNA reads TGTGCCAGCAGCTTGGGAGGGAGAGACACTGAAGCTTTCTTT.

V is TRBV5-4 and J is TRBJ2-4, with unresolved D. The germline gives CDR1 SGHNT, CDR2 YYREEE (reference sequence). Trimming cost V 4 bases and J 8 bases, with 19 bases left between them. CDR3 length: 15 amino acids. The CDR3 nucleotides are TGTGCCAGCAGCGTGACCAATAGAGGACGTGACATTCAGTACTTC. Translating gives CASSVTNRGRDIQYF.

This sequence joins TRBV18 and TRBJ1-2; D not resolved. The CDR3 covers 15 residues. Germline CDR1 and CDR2: KGHSH and LQKENI. Trimming shortened V by 0 bases and J by 6 bases, and 14 bases separated the two germline ends. The CDR3 here is CASSPPMQAEDGYTF. The CDR3 nucleotides are TGTGCCAGCTCACCACCGATGCAGGCCGAAGATGGCTACACCTTC.

The V call is TRBV6-6, the J call TRBJ1-4; tentatively, D is TRBD1 (6 bases). This CDR3 has 14 residues. Germline CDR1 reads MNHNY; CDR2 reads SVGAGI (reference sequence). V was pared by 10 bases and J by 4 bases, with 16 bases between. The CDR3 nucleotides are TGTGCCACCCGGGGGGCGGGGGGTAATGAAAAACTGTTTTTT. Translating it yields CATRGAGGNEKLFF.

The chain employs TRBV27 and TRBJ1-5, with unresolved D. The V gene lost 6 bases and the J gene lost 2 bases, with 14 bases spanning the gap. Per the germline V gene, CDR1 is MNHEY and CDR2 is SMNVEV (reference sequence). The CDR3 covers 15 residues. CDR3 sequence reads: CASRSLGSGNQPQHF. DNA for the CDR3: TGTGCCAGCAGGTCCCTGGGGTCTGGCAATCAGCCCCAGCATTTT.

This clone was observed a handful of times. The chain carries TRBV15 and TRBJ1-6, with D maybe TRBD1 (5 bases). Trimming removed 3 bases at V and 8 bases at J, with 11 bases between. The germline V gene has CDR1 LNHNV and CDR2 YYDKDF (reference sequence). CDR3 length: 14 amino acids. Written as DNA, the CDR3 is TGTGCCACCAGCAGCATAAGACAGTATTCACCCCTCCACTTT. Amino acids: CATSSIRQYSPLHF. Drawing the rest from reference TRBV15 and TRBJ1-6, the complete variable domain is DAMVIQNPRYQVTQFGKPVTLSCSQTLNHNVMYWYQQKSSQAPKLLFHYYDKDFNNEADTPDNFQSRRPNTSFCFLDIRSPGLGDTAMYLCATSSIRQYSPLHFGNGTRLTVT.

The CDR3 here is CASGAGTGGTDTQYF. The CDR3 coding sequence is TGTGCTAGTGGTGCAGGGACAGGGGGCACAGATACGCAGTATTTT. The rearrangement joins TRBV12-5 to TRBJ2-3; TRBD1 matches at 10 bases. The V and J ends lost 5 bases and 1 base, in that order; junction bases with no gene match: 3. CDR3 length: 15 amino acids. Germline CDR1 LGHNT, CDR2 FRNRAP.

The chain combines TRBV7-2 with TRBJ1-6, with 7 bases that match TRBD1. This CDR3 is 16 amino acids long. Germline V gene data show CDR1 as SGHTA and CDR2 as FQGNSA. With 4 bases clipped from V and 9 bases from J, the junction kept 12 bases outside the gene matches. CDR3 region: CASSWGGLTGSSPLHF. The CDR3, as DNA: TGTGCCAGCAGCTGGGGGGGGTTGACAGGGAGTTCACCCCTCCACTTT. Filled out from reference TRBV7-2 and TRBJ1-6, the complete variable domain reads GAGVSQSPSNKVTEKGKDVELRCDPISGHTALYWYRQSLGQGLEFLIYFQGNSAPDKSGLPSDRFSAERTGGSVSTLTIQRTQQEDSAVYLCASSWGGLTGSSPLHFGNGTRLTVT.

V and J are TRBV2 and TRBJ1-2; the D is unclear. The germline V and J ends were trimmed by 3 bases and 3 bases, with 5 bases remaining between them. Looked up from germline, CDR1 is SNHLY and CDR2 is FYNNEI. This CDR3 spans 12 amino acids. The CDR3 nucleotides read TGTGCCAGCAGTGAGCAGGACTATGGCTACACCTTC. Translated, it gives CASSEQDYGYTF.

The chain joins TRBV2 to TRBJ2-7, with a tentative D call TRBD1 (6 bases). Germline CDR1 and CDR2: SNHLY and FYNNEI. Trimming removed 2 bases at V and 2 bases at J, with 28 bases between. The CDR3 has 20 residues. The CDR3 protein is CASSEMVNRVIFRAPYEQYF. In DNA form, the CDR3 reads TGTGCCAGCAGTGAAATGGTTAACAGGGTAATTTTTCGGGCCCCCTACGAGCAGTACTTC.

This clone appeared a single time. Different DNA sequences within this sample yield the same CDR3. Here the CDR3 DNA reads TGCGCCAGCAGCTTGTCATACGCAGATACGCAGTATTTT. As protein: CASSLSYADTQYF. This chain uses TRBV5-1 with TRBJ2-3; D is undetermined. V dropped 1 base and J dropped 4 bases, with 7 bases sitting between them. The germline V gene encodes CDR1 SGHRS and CDR2 YFSETQ. This CDR3 is 13 amino acids long.

J is TRBJ2-7 and V is TRBV29-1, with TRBD2 as a possible D gene (6 bases). With 2 bases removed from V and 1 base from J, the gap between germline ends came to 12 bases. Per the germline V gene, CDR1 is SQVTM and CDR2 is ANQGSEA. The CDR3 has 14 residues. The CDR3 region has the DNA TGCAGCGTTGAAACGGGGGACGGATCCTACGAGCAGTACTTC. Translating it yields CSVETGDGSYEQYF.

This clone appeared once. V gene TRBV7-2 combines with J gene TRBJ1-4; a possible D gene is TRBD1 (6 bases). The CDR3 contains 16 residues. Per germline, CDR1 SGHTA and CDR2 FQGNSA. V was cut by 1 base and J by 6 bases, with 15 bases left in between. In nucleotides, the CDR3 is TGTGCCAGCAGCTTAGTCCCCGGGGGGCTGTATGAAAAACTGTTTTTT. Protein sequence: CASSLVPGGLYEKLFF.

This chain connects TRBV11-2 to TRBJ1-1; TRBD1 is a possible D gene (5 bases). There are 14 residues in the CDR3. Germline loops: CDR1 SGHAT, CDR2 FQNNGV. Trimming removed 5 bases at V and 8 bases at J, with 18 bases between. The CDR3, as DNA: TGTGCCAGCAGCGCCAAGAGCGGGACCTCGGAAGCTTTCTTT. Protein product: CASSAKSGTSEAFF.

The V and J genes are TRBV19 and TRBJ1-1; D not certain. The CDR3 extends over 14 amino acids. Trimming took 1 base from V and 5 from J, leaving 11 bases between them. Germline CDR1 LNHDA, CDR2 SQIVND (reference sequence). The CDR3 here is CASSIGALPTEAFF. For the CDR3, the DNA is TGTGCCAGTAGTATAGGGGCCCTCCCAACTGAAGCTTTCTTT. Drawing the rest from reference TRBV19 and TRBJ1-1, the complete variable domain is DGGITQSPKYLFRKEGQNVTLSCEQNLNHDAMYWYRQDPGQGLRLIYYSQIVNDFQKGDIAEGYSVSREKKESFPLTVTSAQKNPTAFYLCASSIGALPTEAFFGQGTRLTVV.

The chain joins TRBV5-4 to TRBJ1-6; tentative D call: TRBD1 (5 bases). Germline CDR1 and CDR2: SGHNT and YYREEE (reference sequence). The CDR3 runs to 16 residues. V was cut by 4 bases and J by 0 bases, with 11 bases left in between. Written as DNA, the CDR3 is TGTGCCAGCAGCCCGACAGAGAACTCCTATAATTCACCCCTCCACTTT. Protein: CASSPTENSYNSPLHF.

CDR3 in DNA: TGTGCCACCAGTGATTCGTCGGACAGGGGGCGACGTAGGGAGCAGTTCTTC. It specifies CATSDSSDRGRRREQFF. V is TRBV24-1 and J is TRBJ2-1; 11 bases fit TRBD1. CDR1 KGHDR and CDR2 SFDVKD come from the germline V gene. Germline trimming cut 2 bases from V and 10 bases from J; bases unmatched to any gene: 12. This CDR3 spans 17 amino acids.

The chain uses TRBV7-9 and TRBJ2-1; 11 positions match TRBD2. CDR3 length: 16 residues. J lost 4 bases, V lost 5 bases, and 7 bases had no gene match. CDR1 is SEHNR and CDR2 is FQNEAQ in the germline V gene (reference sequence). CDR3 sequence (DNA): TGTGCCAGCAGCAATCAACTAGCGGGGGCTTACAATGAGCAGTTCTTC. Translated: CASSNQLAGAYNEQFF.

This chain connects TRBV6-5 to TRBJ1-5; 7 nucleotides line up with TRBD1. The J segment lost 11 bases and the V segment lost 7 bases, leaving 14 bases of the junction unmatched. The CDR3 is made up of 14 amino acids. CDR1 MNHEY and CDR2 SVGAGI come from the germline V gene. The CDR3 nucleotides read TGTGCCAGCACAGTAGGGGGCGTTAGGTCAGCCCAGCATTTT. Translated: CASTVGGVRSAQHF.

The chain uses TRBV9 and TRBJ1-2; 7 nucleotides match TRBD1. Germline trimming cut 5 bases from V and 5 bases from J; bases unmatched to any gene: 12. The CDR3 contains 15 residues. The V gene's germline CDR1 is SGDLS and CDR2 YYNGEE. The DNA of the CDR3 is TGTGCCAGCAGTTCCCTTGACAGGGCGGGGTATGGCTACACCTTC. Its protein product is CASSSLDRAGYGYTF.

The rearrangement joins TRBV24-1 to TRBJ2-1, with TRBD1 identical over 9 bases. J was trimmed by 6 bases and V by 3 bases; bases with no gene match: 8. The germline gives CDR1 KGHDR, CDR2 SFDVKD. CDR3 length equals 16 residues. The CDR3 bases are TGTGCCACCAGTGATCCCGGGGACAGGGCAATCAATGAGCAGTTCTTC. It translates to CATSDPGDRAINEQFF.

This sequence joins TRBV25-1 and TRBJ1-1, with D perhaps TRBD1 (6 bases). The V and J ends lost 3 bases and 4 bases respectively, with 18 bases between them. CDR1 and CDR2 (germline): MGHDK, SYGVNS. The CDR3 covers 16 residues. The CDR3 DNA follows: TGTGCCAGCAGTGAGGGCCCCCCAGGGGCCGTCACTGAAGCTTTCTTT. It translates to CASSEGPPGAVTEAFF.

The CDR3 reads CASSVRTSVIDTQYF. In nucleotides, the CDR3 is TGTGCCAGCAGCGTCCGGACTAGCGTAATAGATACGCAGTATTTT. The gene calls are TRBV9 and TRBJ2-3; TRBD2 agrees at 9 bases. Germline V gives CDR1 SGDLS, CDR2 YYNGEE. Unmatched junction bases numbered 6, after V lost 2 bases and J lost 5 bases. The CDR3 length is 15 residues.

This chain uses TRBV12-3 or TRBV12-4 with TRBJ1-4; no firm D call. V was trimmed by 0 bases and J by 7 bases, leaving 6 bases between them. CDR3 size: 13 residues. As DNA, the CDR3 is TGTGCCAGCAGTTTAGCCCAGCTTGAAAAACTGTTTTTT. Its protein is CASSLAQLEKLFF.

This sequence joins TRBV7-2 and TRBJ1-3, with unresolved D. CDR3 length: 15 amino acids. Trimming pared 4 bases from V and 0 bases from J, leaving 10 bases between. The V gene's germline CDR1 is SGHTA and CDR2 FQGNSA. CDR3 DNA: TGTGCCAGCAGCTCGTTGGAGCGCTCTGGAAACACCATATATTTT. This translates into CASSSLERSGNTIYF.